This T cell receptor beta chain was recovered during a study of blood T cell repertoires in COVID-19. The CDR3 loop spans 12 amino acids. The germline V and J ends were trimmed by 5 bases and 3 bases, with 8 bases remaining between them. The germline CDR1 and CDR2 sequences are SGHTA and FQGNSA. Enrolled through a virtual design, the participants were between 18 and 89 years of age and came from some 25 US areas. Here immunoSEQ multiplex PCR was the method, and the copy in TCRdb shows in-frame clones only, minus some. This sample carries hundreds of thousands of clones, about 86% of them seen once, and the ten largest clones take roughly 4.5%. This clone appeared a single time.

The chain combines TRBV7-2 with TRBJ2-7; D possibly corresponds to TRBD2 (5 bases). Specimen: PBMCs or T cells enriched from blood (not recorded which). The TCR was taken from a woman aged 30 to 39 who had been exposed to COVID-19. The CDR3 region has the DNA TGTGCCAGCAGCACCGGGGACTACGAGCAGTACTTC. Its translation: CASSTGDYEQYF.